These 11 T cell receptor beta chains share one sample of origin, sequenced in a study of blood T cell repertoires in COVID-19. Repertoires were generated with immunoSEQ multiplex PCR, while TCRdb's copy carries only in-frame clones and drops some. The table records hundreds of thousands of clones, 75% to 90% of them present only once. The sequenced sample was PBMCs or T cells enriched from blood (not recorded which). The receptors were gathered from a man aged 18 to 29 who had recovered from COVID-19.

The rearrangement uses TRBV5-4 and TRBJ2-3; TRBD2 matches 8 bases. Germline CDR1 SGHNT, CDR2 YYREEE (reference sequence). After removal of 4 bases from V and 1 base from J, the junction contained 5 bases not matched to a gene. CDR3 length equals 15 residues. CDR3 sequence (DNA): TGTGCCAGCAGCGCCGGGACTAGAGGCACAGATACGCAGTATTTT. This encodes CASSAGTRGTDTQYF.

The chain uses TRBV9 and TRBJ1-1, with 8 nucleotides matching TRBD1. The CDR3 runs 13 residues. Germline V lookup: CDR1 SGDLS, CDR2 YYNGEE. The J segment lost 7 bases and the V segment lost 4 bases, leaving 6 bases of the junction unmatched. CDR3 region: CASSTQDRGEAFF. The CDR3 DNA reads TGTGCCAGCAGCACCCAAGACAGGGGTGAAGCTTTCTTT. The complete variable domain, with remaining parts taken from reference TRBV9 and TRBJ1-1, reads DSGVTQTPKHLITATGQRVTLRCSPRSGDLSVYWYQQSLDQGLQFLIQYYNGEERAKGNILERFSAQQFPDLHSELNLSSLELGDSALYFCASSTQDRGEAFFGQGTRLTVV.

This rearrangement joins TRBV21-1 to TRBJ1-5; the D call of TRBD1 is as the table states it, not checked on the DNA. TRBV21-1 is assigned pseudogene status. This CDR3 is built from 13 residues. CDR3 sequence reads: CASSGALNQPQHF. The CDR3 DNA follows: TGTGCCAGCAGCGGGGCCCTGAATCAGCCCCAGCATTTT.

This sequence joins TRBV28 and TRBJ2-5; tentative D call: TRBD1 (6 bases). Deletions cut 4 bases from V and 2 bases from J, with 11 bases between. In germline, CDR1 is MDHEN, CDR2 SYDVKM. The CDR3 is made up of 14 amino acids. The CDR3 spells CASSSHTGQETQYF. The CDR3, as DNA: TGTGCCAGCAGTTCGCATACAGGGCAAGAGACCCAGTACTTC.

The chain recombines TRBV19 with TRBJ2-1; TRBD1 matches 10 bases. The V gene end was trimmed by 1 base and the J gene end by 7 bases; junction bases not matched to a gene: 1. CDR1 and CDR2 (germline): LNHDA, SQIVND (reference sequence). The CDR3 totals 14 residues. CDR3 protein: CASSIGQGANEQFF. As DNA, the CDR3 is TGTGCCAGTAGTATAGGACAGGGGGCGAATGAGCAGTTCTTC.

The rearrangement uses TRBV6-2 or TRBV6-3 and TRBJ2-1; possibly TRBD2 for D (6 bases). Germline V gene data show CDR1 as MNHEY and CDR2 as SVGEGT. Trimming cost V 3 bases and J 7 bases, with 13 bases left between them. The CDR3 contains 14 residues. The CDR3 DNA reads TGTGCCAGCAGTTATGGAGGGGTCGCGAATGAGCAGTTCTTC. Its protein product is CASSYGGVANEQFF.

The rearrangement links TRBV27 to TRBJ1-1, with a tentative D call TRBD1 (5 bases). The CDR3 is 14 amino acids. Germline CDR1 and CDR2: MNHEY and SMNVEV (reference sequence). The germline V and J ends were trimmed by 0 bases and 10 bases, with 15 bases remaining between them. CDR3 DNA sequence: TGTGCCAGCAGTTTATCTTCCTTTGGGGGGGGAGCTTTCTTT. Protein sequence: CASSLSSFGGGAFF.

This rearrangement joins TRBV28 to TRBJ1-5; 8 positions match TRBD1. J gave up 7 bases and V 10 bases, and 9 bases lay outside the gene matches. CDR1 is MDHEN, CDR2 SYDVKM, per germline. The CDR3 is 13 residues long. Written as DNA, the CDR3 is TGTGCCACCCGGACAGGGCTCGGGCAGCCCCAGCATTTT. Its translation is CATRTGLGQPQHF.

This rearrangement joins TRBV12-5 to TRBJ2-7; D gene unclear. The germline gives CDR1 LGHNT, CDR2 FRNRAP. With 7 bases removed from V and 0 bases from J, the gap between germline ends came to 10 bases. This CDR3 spans 13 amino acids. The DNA of the CDR3 is TGTGCTAGTGCCCCCACCTACTCCTACGAGCAGTACTTC. It encodes CASAPTYSYEQYF.

This clone has only one observation. This sample includes further DNA sequences coding for the same CDR3. This chain links TRBV18 with TRBJ1-2, with 10 nucleotides matching TRBD1. Germline CDR1 and CDR2: KGHSH and LQKENI. V lost 6 bases and J lost 4; bases outside the gene matches: 8. The CDR3 is 15 residues long. Here the CDR3 DNA reads TGTGCCAGCTCCCCCGGGACAGGGGTTCTCTATGGCTACACCTTC. It specifies CASSPGTGVLYGYTF. The whole variable domain, filled in from reference TRBV18 and TRBJ1-2, reads NAGVMQNPRHLVRRRGQEARLRCSPMKGHSHVYWYRQLPEEGLKFMVYLQKENIIDESGMPKERFSAEFPKEGPSILRIQQVVRGDSAAYFCASSPGTGVLYGYTFGSGTRLTVV.

J is TRBJ2-3 and V is TRBV5-1, with a possible D match to TRBD1 (6 bases). The germline V gene encodes CDR1 SGHRS and CDR2 YFSETQ. The CDR3 spans 15 residues. Trimming pared 0 bases from V and 0 bases from J, leaving 8 bases between. The CDR3 is CASSLGTASTDTQYF. The CDR3 DNA reads TGCGCCAGCAGCTTGGGGACAGCCAGCACAGATACGCAGTATTTT.